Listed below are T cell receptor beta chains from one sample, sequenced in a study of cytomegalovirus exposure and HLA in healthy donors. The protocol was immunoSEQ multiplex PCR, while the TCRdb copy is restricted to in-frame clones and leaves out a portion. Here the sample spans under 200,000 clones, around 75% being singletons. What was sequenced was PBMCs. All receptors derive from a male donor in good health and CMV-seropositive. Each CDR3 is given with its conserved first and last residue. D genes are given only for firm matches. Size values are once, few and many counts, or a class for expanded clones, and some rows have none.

CDR3 DNA: TGTGCCAGCAGCTTGGACAGTTTTAACACTGAAGCTTTCTTT; CDR3 protein: CASSLDSFNTEAFF; V gene: TRBV5-4; clone size: -; D gene: -; J gene: TRBJ1-1
CDR3 DNA: TGTGCCAGCAGCTCGAGGGGGCAGGCCACTGAAGCTTTCTTT; CDR3 protein: CASSSRGQATEAFF; V gene: TRBV7-9; clone size: -; D gene: TRBD1; J gene: TRBJ1-1
CDR3 DNA: TGCGCCAGCAGCCAACAGAGTCGGAATGAGCAGTTCTTC; CDR3 protein: CASSQQSRNEQFF; V gene: TRBV5-1; clone size: once; D gene: -; J gene: TRBJ2-1
CDR3 DNA: TGTGCCAGTAATGTAGGTGTAGAGGAACTGTTTTTT; CDR3 protein: CASNVGVEELFF; V gene: TRBV19; clone size: -; D gene: -; J gene: TRBJ1-4
CDR3 DNA: TGTGCCTGGAGTGTACCAGCGGGAGGTAGGGATACGCAGTATTTT; CDR3 protein: CAWSVPAGGRDTQYF; V gene: TRBV30; clone size: -; D gene: TRBD2; J gene: TRBJ2-3
CDR3 DNA: TGTGCCAGCAGCTTAGTATCCAGACACGAGACCCAGTACTTC; CDR3 protein: CASSLVSRHETQYF; V gene: TRBV7-9; clone size: -; D gene: -; J gene: TRBJ2-5
CDR3 DNA: TGCGCCAGCAGCCAGCCTGGACAAGGGCGCCAGTACTTC; CDR3 protein: CASSQPGQGRQYF; V gene: TRBV4-3; clone size: once; D gene: -; J gene: TRBJ2-7
CDR3 DNA: TGTGCCAGCAGTTACGGCGACAGGGGGAATGAAAAACTGTTTTTT; CDR3 protein: CASSYGDRGNEKLFF; V gene: TRBV6-5; clone size: -; D gene: TRBD1; J gene: TRBJ1-4
CDR3 DNA: TGTGCCAGCAAAAACACAGGTACCGGGGAGCTGTTTTTT; CDR3 protein: CASKNTGTGELFF; V gene: TRBV28; clone size: -; D gene: -; J gene: TRBJ2-2
CDR3 DNA: TGTGCCAGCAGTGGCCCGACTAGCGGTACCTACGAGCAGTACTTC; CDR3 protein: CASSGPTSGTYEQYF; V gene: TRBV28; clone size: -; D gene: TRBD2; J gene: TRBJ2-7
CDR3 DNA: TGTGCCAGCTCGCCATACAAGGCGGCTACTAATGAAAAACTGTTTTTT; CDR3 protein: CASSPYKAATNEKLFF; V gene: TRBV18; clone size: -; D gene: -; J gene: TRBJ1-4
CDR3 DNA: TGTGCCAGTAGTATATCCGACAGCTACAATCAGCCCCAGCATTTT; CDR3 protein: CASSISDSYNQPQHF; V gene: TRBV19; clone size: -; D gene: -; J gene: TRBJ1-5
CDR3 DNA: TGTGCCAGCAGCTCCGGTTGGGGGGGTCAGCCCCAGCATTTT; CDR3 protein: CASSSGWGGQPQHF; V gene: TRBV9; clone size: -; D gene: -; J gene: TRBJ1-5
CDR3 DNA: TGCAGCGTCTATCTACAGGGCAAAGGTGGCTACGAGCAGTACTTC; CDR3 protein: CSVYLQGKGGYEQYF; V gene: TRBV29-1; clone size: -; D gene: -; J gene: TRBJ2-7
CDR3 DNA: TGTGCCAGCAGCTCCTTGGGGACTAGCGCCACCTACAATGAGCAGTTCTTC; CDR3 protein: CASSSLGTSATYNEQFF; V gene: TRBV7-3; clone size: -; D gene: TRBD2; J gene: TRBJ2-1
CDR3 DNA: TGTGCCAGCAGCTTGGTAGACCAAGAGACCCAGTACTTC; CDR3 protein: CASSLVDQETQYF; V gene: TRBV5-4; clone size: -; D gene: -; J gene: TRBJ2-5
CDR3 DNA: TGTGCCACCCTAGATGGTAGTAGCGGGAGTTTTGAGCAGTTCTTC; CDR3 protein: CATLDGSSGSFEQFF; V gene: TRBV15; clone size: -; D gene: TRBD2; J gene: TRBJ2-1
CDR3 DNA: TGTGCCAGCAGCCCCCTCTCGACCCAGTACTTC; CDR3 protein: CASSPLSTQYF; V gene: TRBV7-2; clone size: few; D gene: -; J gene: TRBJ2-5
CDR3 DNA: TGTGCCAGCAATCGCGACAGGGGTATTCATGGCTACACCTTC; CDR3 protein: CASNRDRGIHGYTF; V gene: TRBV6-1; clone size: -; D gene: TRBD1; J gene: TRBJ1-2
CDR3 DNA: TGCGCCAGCGGCAGGACAGGGGGAGACTATGGCTACACCTTC; CDR3 protein: CASGRTGGDYGYTF; V gene: TRBV5-1; clone size: once; D gene: TRBD1; J gene: TRBJ1-2
CDR3 DNA: TGTGCCAGCAGTCCTCCCGGACAGGGAGCCGAAAAACTGTTTTTT; CDR3 protein: CASSPPGQGAEKLFF; V gene: TRBV28; clone size: -; D gene: TRBD1; J gene: TRBJ1-4
CDR3 DNA: TGTGCCAGCAGCCTGACAGGGGAAAGGAAAAAACTGTTTTTT; CDR3 protein: CASSLTGERKKLFF; V gene: TRBV7-2; clone size: -; D gene: TRBD1; J gene: TRBJ1-4
CDR3 DNA: TGCGCCAGCAGCTCGGCGGATACGTGGGGCTACACCTTC; CDR3 protein: CASSSADTWGYTF; V gene: TRBV5-1; clone size: -; D gene: -; J gene: TRBJ1-2
CDR3 DNA: TGTGCCAGCAGCTTGGCCTGGGGCGGGGCCGGGGAGCTGTTTTTT; CDR3 protein: CASSLAWGGAGELFF; V gene: TRBV5-4; clone size: -; D gene: -; J gene: TRBJ2-2
CDR3 DNA: TGTGCCAGCAGGGCGGGGACTGAAGCTTTCTTT; CDR3 protein: CASRAGTEAFF; V gene: TRBV27; clone size: -; D gene: -; J gene: TRBJ1-1
CDR3 DNA: TGTGCCAGCAGTTATCGGGAGACCCAGTACTTC; CDR3 protein: CASSYRETQYF; V gene: TRBV28; clone size: -; D gene: -; J gene: TRBJ2-5
CDR3 DNA: TGTGCCAGCTCACCACCGGGAGTCCGCCGGGAGGAGTTCTTC; CDR3 protein: CASSPPGVRREEFF; V gene: TRBV18; clone size: -; D gene: TRBD2; J gene: TRBJ2-1